Only a few counts were recorded for the clone carrying this TCR beta chain. No antigen is known for it. The sample comes from a study of beta chain features in type 1 diabetes. Study findings and constraints: HLA effects on TCRB rearrangement stayed unresolved here.

Per germline, CDR1 MDHEN and CDR2 SYDVKM. Trimming took 5 bases from V and 4 from J; bases not matched to a gene: 5. The CDR3 totals 15 residues. The whole isolated RNA underwent reverse transcription, so sequencing captured expressed TCRB transcripts. Clones were sequenced by immunoSEQ multiplex PCR, and TCRdb holds only the in-frame ones, with some missing. Of 900,000 or so clones listed, about a sixth are singletons. This sequence was found in a woman in her late teens or twenties in good health. This chain joins TRBV28 and TRBJ2-7; 13 bases map to TRBD2. Sequencing was done on a sample of naive CD4+ T cells from blood. This CDR3 is CASSPLAGGPYEQYF. Written as DNA, the CDR3 is TGTGCCAGCAGTCCACTAGCGGGAGGGCCTTACGAGCAGTACTTC.